This T cell receptor (beta chain) came from a study of blood T cell repertoires in COVID-19. In the study overall: The United States, Italy and Spain provided the acute and convalescent COVID-19 samples. Nucleic acid was either cDNA or gDNA, and it came from T cells, B-cell-depleted T cells, or PBMCs.

Seattle participants joined during active infection and were tracked over time. Germline V gives CDR1 MNHNS, CDR2 SASEGT. The V gene lost 2 bases and the J gene lost 6 bases, with 14 bases spanning the gap. The CDR3 extends over 14 amino acids. Sequencing used immunoSEQ multiplex PCR; TCRdb keeps in-frame clones, though not all of them. This sample carries about 390,000 clones, more than 75% of them seen once, and the ten largest clones take 2.3%. The source of this sequence is a woman in her fifties or sixties with COVID-19, enrolled during active disease. Material: peripheral blood. The chain employs TRBV6-1 and TRBJ2-7; TRBD2 might be the D (6 bases). This CDR3 is CASSERGTLGEQYF. In nucleotides, the CDR3 is TGTGCCAGCAGTGAACGGGGGACTCTAGGCGAGCAGTACTTC.